A single sample gave rise to the 7 T cell receptor beta chains below, sequenced in a study of vaccination and CD4 T cells after COVID-19 (dated by TCRdb to 2021 to 2024). What these receptors recognize is not known. What this sample's treatment or condition label stands for: roughly 11-day PBMC culture with coronavirus spike peptide pools or control peptides (ViraFEST assay). CD4+ T cells from unexposed donors were collected before the COVID-19 pandemic (2011-2018). The library was obtained by PCR. This sample was sequenced with an Illumina iSeq 100. DNA from cultured CD4+ T cells was subjected to TCR sequencing with the Oncomine TCR Beta short-read assay at the Johns Hopkins FTIC core. TCRdb trimmed the raw reads at Q25, called clones with MiXCR and kept productive beta chains. Each CDR3 protein gets just one entry, which takes the most common genes and DNA from the rows behind it. The sample yields several thousand distinct CDR3 sequences; approximately 37% were counted once. Over 10% of the sample comes from the top ten.

Source material: CD4+ T cells from blood, cultured in vitro. The receptors were gathered from a human donor in good health.

This clonotype was detected only a few times. This chain links TRBV9 with TRBJ1-2; 7 bases are shared with TRBD1. The V gene end was trimmed by 2 bases and the J gene end by 3 bases; junction bases not matched to a gene: 4. This CDR3 has 14 amino acids. Germline-derived CDR1 and CDR2 are SGDLS and YYNGEE. This CDR3 is CASSVTGLDYGYTF. For the CDR3, the DNA is TGTGCCAGCAGCGTGACAGGGTTGGACTATGGCTACACCTTC.

The rearrangement joins TRBV7-8 to TRBJ2-1; a weak D match, TRBD1 (5 bases). This CDR3 contains 18 residues. Per the germline V gene, CDR1 is SGHVS and CDR2 is FQNEAQ. V lost 1 base and J 7 bases, leaving 23 bases between the germline ends. The CDR3 loop is CASSLVYGAKQKGNEQFF. For the CDR3, the DNA is TGTGCCAGCAGCTTAGTGTATGGGGCAAAACAAAAAGGGAATGAGCAGTTCTTC.

This clonotype turned up a few times. V and J are TRBV20-1 and TRBJ2-7, with D possibly matching TRBD1 (6 bases). In germline, CDR1 is DFQATT, CDR2 SNEGSKA (reference sequence). Deletions cut 5 bases from V and 1 base from J, with 9 bases between. This CDR3 comprises 12 residues. CDR3 nucleotide sequence: TGCAGTGCTCGAGGACAGTCCTACGAGCAGTACTTC. Translation gives CSARGQSYEQYF.

The chain couples TRBV20-1 to TRBJ2-1; 10 bases match TRBD2. The CDR3 extends over 18 amino acids. CDR1 and CDR2 (germline): DFQATT, SNEGSKA (reference sequence). The trim removed 4 bases at V and 0 bases at J, leaving 12 bases unmatched. CDR3 amino acids: CSAKPGLAPLSSYNEQFF. Written as DNA, the CDR3 is TGCAGTGCTAAACCGGGACTAGCGCCTCTGAGCTCCTACAATGAGCAGTTCTTC.

The J gene is TRBJ2-2, the V gene TRBV11-3; a weak D match, TRBD2 (5 bases). Germline CDR1 and CDR2: SGHNT and YENEEA. CDR3 length: 14 residues. V was shortened by 4 bases and J by 5 bases, with 11 bases between the two germline ends. Here the CDR3 DNA reads TGTGCCAGCAGCTCCCCCCGAGGGACCGGGGAGCTGTTTTTT. Translating gives CASSSPRGTGELFF. The variable domain in full, completed from reference TRBV11-3 and TRBJ2-2, reads EAGVVQSPRYKIIEKKQPVAFWCNPISGHNTLYWYLQNLGQGPELLIRYENEEAVDDSQLPKDRFSAERLKGVDSTLKIQPAELGDSAVYLCASSSPRGTGELFFGEGSRLTVL.

J is TRBJ2-5 and V is TRBV5-1; D remains unclear. V lost 0 bases, J lost 1 base, and 7 bases lay in between. The CDR3 length is 14 residues. The germline V gene encodes CDR1 SGHRS and CDR2 YFSETQ. The CDR3 coding sequence is TGCGCCAGCAGCTTGGAGCCGGGCCAAGAGACCCAGTACTTC. Translating gives CASSLEPGQETQYF.

This clonotype has more than one count but fewer than ten. This chain joins TRBV20-1 and TRBJ1-6; possibly TRBD1 for D (5 bases). Germline CDR1 is DFQATT and CDR2 is SNEGSKA (reference sequence). V was clipped by 1 base and J by 7 bases, with 11 bases between them. CDR3 length equals 14 residues. CDR3 region: CSARVGVENSPLHF. The CDR3 bases are TGCAGTGCTAGAGTGGGGGTAGAGAATTCACCCCTCCACTTT.